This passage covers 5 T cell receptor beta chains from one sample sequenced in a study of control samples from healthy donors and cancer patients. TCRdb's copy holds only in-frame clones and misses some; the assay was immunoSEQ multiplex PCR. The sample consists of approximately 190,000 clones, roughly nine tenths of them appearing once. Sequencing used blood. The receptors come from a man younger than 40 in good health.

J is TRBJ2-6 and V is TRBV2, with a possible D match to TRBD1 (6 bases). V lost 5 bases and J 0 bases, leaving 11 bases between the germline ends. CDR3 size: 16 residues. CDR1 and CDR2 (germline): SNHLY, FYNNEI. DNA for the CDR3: TGTGCCAGCAGTAAGGACAGTAGCTCTGGGGCCAACGTCCTGACTTTC. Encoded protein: CASSKDSSSGANVLTF.

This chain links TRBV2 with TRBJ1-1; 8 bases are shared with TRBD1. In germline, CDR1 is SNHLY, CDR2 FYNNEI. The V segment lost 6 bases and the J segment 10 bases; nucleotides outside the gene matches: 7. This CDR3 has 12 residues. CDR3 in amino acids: CASRTGEEGAFF. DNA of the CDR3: TGTGCCAGCAGGACAGGGGAGGAGGGAGCTTTCTTT.

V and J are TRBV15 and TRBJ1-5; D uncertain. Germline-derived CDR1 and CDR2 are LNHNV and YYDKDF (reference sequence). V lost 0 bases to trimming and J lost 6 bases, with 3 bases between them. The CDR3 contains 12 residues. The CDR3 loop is CATSREAQPQHF. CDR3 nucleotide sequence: TGTGCCACCAGCAGAGAAGCTCAGCCCCAGCATTTT.

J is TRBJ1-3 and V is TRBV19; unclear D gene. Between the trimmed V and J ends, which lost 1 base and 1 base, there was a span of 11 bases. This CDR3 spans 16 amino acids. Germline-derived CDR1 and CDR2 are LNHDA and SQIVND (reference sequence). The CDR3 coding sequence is TGTGCCAGTAGTATAGGACGACCTCCTTCTGGAAACACCATATATTTT. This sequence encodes CASSIGRPPSGNTIYF. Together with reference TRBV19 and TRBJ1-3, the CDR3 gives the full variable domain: DGGITQSPKYLFRKEGQNVTLSCEQNLNHDAMYWYRQDPGQGLRLIYYSQIVNDFQKGDIAEGYSVSREKKESFPLTVTSAQKNPTAFYLCASSIGRPPSGNTIYFGEGSWLTVV.

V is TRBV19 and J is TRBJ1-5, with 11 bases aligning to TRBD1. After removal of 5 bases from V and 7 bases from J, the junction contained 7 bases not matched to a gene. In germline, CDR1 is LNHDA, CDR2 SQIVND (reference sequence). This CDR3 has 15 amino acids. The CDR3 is CASSLDRGLGQPQHF. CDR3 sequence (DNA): TGTGCCAGTAGTTTGGACAGGGGGCTGGGGCAGCCCCAGCATTTT.